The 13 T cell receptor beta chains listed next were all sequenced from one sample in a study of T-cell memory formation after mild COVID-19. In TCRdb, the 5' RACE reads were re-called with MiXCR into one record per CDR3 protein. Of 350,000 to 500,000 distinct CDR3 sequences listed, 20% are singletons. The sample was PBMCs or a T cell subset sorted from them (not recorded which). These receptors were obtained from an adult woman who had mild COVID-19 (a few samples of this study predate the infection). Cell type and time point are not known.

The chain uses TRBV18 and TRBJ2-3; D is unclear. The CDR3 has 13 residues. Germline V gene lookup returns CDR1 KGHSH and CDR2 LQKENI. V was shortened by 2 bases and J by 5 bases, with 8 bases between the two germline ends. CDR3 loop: CASSPGTGDTQYF. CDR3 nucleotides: TGTGCCAGCTCACCAGGAACCGGAGATACGCAGTATTTT. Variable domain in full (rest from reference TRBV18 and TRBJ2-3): NAGVMQNPRHLVRRRGQEARLRCSPMKGHSHVYWYRQLPEEGLKFMVYLQKENIIDESGMPKERFSAEFPKEGPSILRIQQVVRGDSAAYFCASSPGTGDTQYFGPGTRLTVL.

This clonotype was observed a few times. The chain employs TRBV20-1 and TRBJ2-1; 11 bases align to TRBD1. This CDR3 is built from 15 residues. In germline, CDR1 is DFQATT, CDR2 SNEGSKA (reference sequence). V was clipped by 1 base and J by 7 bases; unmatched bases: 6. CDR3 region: CSARGEDRGLNEQFF. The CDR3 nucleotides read TGCAGTGCTAGAGGAGAGGACAGGGGGCTGAATGAGCAGTTCTTC.

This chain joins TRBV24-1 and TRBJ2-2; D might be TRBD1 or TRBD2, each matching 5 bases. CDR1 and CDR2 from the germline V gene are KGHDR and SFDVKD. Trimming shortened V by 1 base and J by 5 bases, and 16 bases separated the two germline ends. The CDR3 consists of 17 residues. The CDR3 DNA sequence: TGTGCCACCAGTGATTTTACTGGGGGAGCGAGTACCGGGGAGCTGTTTTTT. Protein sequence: CATSDFTGGASTGELFF.

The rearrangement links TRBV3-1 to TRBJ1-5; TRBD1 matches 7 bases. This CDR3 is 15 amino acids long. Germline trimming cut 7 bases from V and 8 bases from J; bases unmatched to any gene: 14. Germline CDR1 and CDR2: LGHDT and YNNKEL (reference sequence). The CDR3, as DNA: TGTGCCAGCACACCTGGACCAGGGGGTAAGGAGCCCCAGCATTTT. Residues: CASTPGPGGKEPQHF.

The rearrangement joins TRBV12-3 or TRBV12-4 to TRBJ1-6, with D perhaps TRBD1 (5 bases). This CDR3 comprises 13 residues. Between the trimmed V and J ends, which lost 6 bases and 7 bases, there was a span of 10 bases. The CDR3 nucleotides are TGTGCCAGCAGAGACAGTATAAATTCACCCCTCCACTTT. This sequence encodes CASRDSINSPLHF.

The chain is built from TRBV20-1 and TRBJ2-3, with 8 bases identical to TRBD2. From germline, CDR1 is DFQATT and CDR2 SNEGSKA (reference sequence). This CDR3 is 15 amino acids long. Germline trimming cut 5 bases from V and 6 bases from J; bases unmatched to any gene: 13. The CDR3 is CSAHPPGLGLDTQYF. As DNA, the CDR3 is TGCAGTGCTCATCCACCGGGACTAGGGTTGGATACGCAGTATTTT.

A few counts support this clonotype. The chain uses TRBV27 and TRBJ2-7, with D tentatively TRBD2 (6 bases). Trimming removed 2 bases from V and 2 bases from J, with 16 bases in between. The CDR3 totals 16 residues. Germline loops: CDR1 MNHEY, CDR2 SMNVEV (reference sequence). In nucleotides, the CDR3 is TGTGCCAGCAGTTTAATTGGCGGGGTCAGCGCCTACGAGCAGTACTTC. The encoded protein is CASSLIGGVSAYEQYF.

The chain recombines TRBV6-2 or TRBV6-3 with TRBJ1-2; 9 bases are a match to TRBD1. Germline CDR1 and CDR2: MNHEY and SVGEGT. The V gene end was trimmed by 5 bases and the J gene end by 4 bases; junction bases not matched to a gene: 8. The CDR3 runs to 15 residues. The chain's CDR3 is CASSHRTGDPYGYTF. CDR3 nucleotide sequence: TGTGCCAGCAGTCACCGGACAGGGGACCCCTATGGCTACACCTTC.

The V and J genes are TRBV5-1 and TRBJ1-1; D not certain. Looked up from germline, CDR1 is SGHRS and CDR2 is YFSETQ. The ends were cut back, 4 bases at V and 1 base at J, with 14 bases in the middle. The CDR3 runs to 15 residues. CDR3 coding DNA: TGCGCCAGCAGCAAATTGGAGTCTGGGAACACTGAAGCTTTCTTT. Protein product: CASSKLESGNTEAFF. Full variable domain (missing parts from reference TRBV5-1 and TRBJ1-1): KAGVTQTPRYLIKTRGQQVTLSCSPISGHRSVSWYQQTPGQGLQFLFEYFSETQRNKGNFPGRFSGRQFSNSRSEMNVSTLELGDSALYLCASSKLESGNTEAFFGQGTRLTVV.

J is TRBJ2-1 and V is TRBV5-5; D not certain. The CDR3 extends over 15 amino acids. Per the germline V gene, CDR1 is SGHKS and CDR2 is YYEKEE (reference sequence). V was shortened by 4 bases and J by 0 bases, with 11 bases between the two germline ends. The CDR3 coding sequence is TGTGCCAGCAGCGGGATCGAGCCCTCCTACAATGAGCAGTTCTTC. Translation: CASSGIEPSYNEQFF.

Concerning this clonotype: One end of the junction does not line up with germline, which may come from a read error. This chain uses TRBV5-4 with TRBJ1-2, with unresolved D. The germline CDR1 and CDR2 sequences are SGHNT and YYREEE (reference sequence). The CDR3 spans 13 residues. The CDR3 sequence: CASSLIGSGGYTF. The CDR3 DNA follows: TGTGCCAGCAGCTTGATCGGATCTGGCGGCTACACTTTC.

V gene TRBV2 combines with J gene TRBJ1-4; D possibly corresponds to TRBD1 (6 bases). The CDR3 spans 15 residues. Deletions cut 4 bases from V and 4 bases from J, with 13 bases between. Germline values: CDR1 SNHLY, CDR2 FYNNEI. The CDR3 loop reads CASSVQGGDNEKLFF. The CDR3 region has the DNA TGTGCCAGCAGTGTACAGGGTGGGGATAATGAAAAACTGTTTTTT.

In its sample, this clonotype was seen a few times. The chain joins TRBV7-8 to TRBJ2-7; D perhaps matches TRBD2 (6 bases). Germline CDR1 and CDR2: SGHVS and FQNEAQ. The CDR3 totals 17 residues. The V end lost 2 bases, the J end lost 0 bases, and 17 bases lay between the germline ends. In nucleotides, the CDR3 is TGTGCCAGCAGCTTACCCCGGGACTCCGGTATCTCCTACGAGCAGTACTTC. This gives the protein CASSLPRDSGISYEQYF.